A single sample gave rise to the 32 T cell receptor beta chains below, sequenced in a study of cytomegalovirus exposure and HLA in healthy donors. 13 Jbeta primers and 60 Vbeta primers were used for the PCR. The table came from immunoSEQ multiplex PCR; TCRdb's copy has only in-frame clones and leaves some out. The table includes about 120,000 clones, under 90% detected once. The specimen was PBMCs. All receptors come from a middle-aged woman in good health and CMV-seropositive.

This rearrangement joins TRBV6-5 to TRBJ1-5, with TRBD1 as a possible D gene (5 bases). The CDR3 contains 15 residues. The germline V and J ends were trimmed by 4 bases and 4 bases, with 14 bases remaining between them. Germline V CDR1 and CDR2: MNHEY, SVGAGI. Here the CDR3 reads CASSSTSGGNQPQHF. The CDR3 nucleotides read TGTGCCAGCAGTTCCACCTCGGGGGGAAATCAGCCCCAGCATTTT.

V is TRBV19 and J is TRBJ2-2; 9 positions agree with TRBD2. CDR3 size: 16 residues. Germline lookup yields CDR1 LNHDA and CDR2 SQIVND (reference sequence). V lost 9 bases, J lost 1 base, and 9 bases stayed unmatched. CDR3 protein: CASLPPSGKNTGELFF. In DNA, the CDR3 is TGTGCCAGCCTCCCCCCTAGCGGGAAGAACACCGGGGAGCTGTTTTTT.

DNA of the CDR3: TGTGCCAGCAGCCAAGATGTCGGGACTAACTATGGCTACACCTTC. Translated, it gives CASSQDVGTNYGYTF. The J gene is TRBJ1-2, the V gene TRBV4-2; D unclear. V was shortened by 0 bases and J by 0 bases, with 8 bases between the two germline ends. The CDR3 is 15 amino acids. Germline CDR1 LGHNA, CDR2 YNFKEQ.

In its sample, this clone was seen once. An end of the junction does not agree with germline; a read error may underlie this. The CDR3 reads CSSSLSGGRQNTEAFF. The DNA of the CDR3 is TGTTCCAGCAGCTTAAGCGGTGGGAGACAGAACACTGAAGCTTTCTTT. The V and J genes are TRBV7-9 and TRBJ1-1; no clear D gene. Per the germline V gene, CDR1 is SEHNR and CDR2 is FQNEAQ (reference sequence). The CDR3 contains 16 residues.

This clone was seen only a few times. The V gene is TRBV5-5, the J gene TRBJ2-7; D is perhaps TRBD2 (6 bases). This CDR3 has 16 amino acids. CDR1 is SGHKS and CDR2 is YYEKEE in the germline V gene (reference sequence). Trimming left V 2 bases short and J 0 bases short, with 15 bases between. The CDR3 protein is CASSLSPPGLSYEQYF. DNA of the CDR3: TGTGCCAGCAGCTTATCTCCACCGGGACTCTCCTACGAGCAGTACTTC.

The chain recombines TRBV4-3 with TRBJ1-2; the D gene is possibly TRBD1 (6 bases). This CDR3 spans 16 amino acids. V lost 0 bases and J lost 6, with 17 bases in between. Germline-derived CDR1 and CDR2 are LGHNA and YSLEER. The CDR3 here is CASSQDVYRATDGYTF. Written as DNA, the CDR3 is TGCGCCAGCAGCCAAGATGTATACAGGGCGACGGATGGCTACACCTTC.

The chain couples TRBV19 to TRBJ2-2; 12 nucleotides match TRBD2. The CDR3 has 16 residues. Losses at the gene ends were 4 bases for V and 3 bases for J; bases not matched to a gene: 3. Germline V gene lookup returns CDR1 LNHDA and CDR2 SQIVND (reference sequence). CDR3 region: CASSKTSGSHTGELFF. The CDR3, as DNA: TGTGCCAGTAGTAAGACTAGCGGGAGTCACACCGGGGAGCTGTTTTTT.

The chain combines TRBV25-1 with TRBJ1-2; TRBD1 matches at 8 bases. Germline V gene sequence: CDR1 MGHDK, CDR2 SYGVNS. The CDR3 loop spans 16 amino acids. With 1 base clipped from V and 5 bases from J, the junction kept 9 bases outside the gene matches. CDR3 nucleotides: TGTGCCAGCAGTGAATTCCAACAGGGGGAGGGATATGGCTACACCTTC. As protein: CASSEFQQGEGYGYTF.

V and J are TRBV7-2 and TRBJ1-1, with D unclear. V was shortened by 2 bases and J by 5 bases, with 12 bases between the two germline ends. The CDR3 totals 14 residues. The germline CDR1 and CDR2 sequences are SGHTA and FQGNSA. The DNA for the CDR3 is TGTGCCAGCAGCTTACTGCCGGGTTTGACTGAAGCTTTCTTT. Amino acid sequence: CASSLLPGLTEAFF.

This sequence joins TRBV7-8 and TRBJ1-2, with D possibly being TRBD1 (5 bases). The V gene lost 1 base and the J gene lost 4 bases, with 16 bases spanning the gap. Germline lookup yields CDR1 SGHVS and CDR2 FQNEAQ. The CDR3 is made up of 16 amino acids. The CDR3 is CASSLDGRGGSYGYTF. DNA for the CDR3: TGTGCCAGCAGCTTAGATGGGCGGGGGGGAAGCTATGGCTACACCTTC.

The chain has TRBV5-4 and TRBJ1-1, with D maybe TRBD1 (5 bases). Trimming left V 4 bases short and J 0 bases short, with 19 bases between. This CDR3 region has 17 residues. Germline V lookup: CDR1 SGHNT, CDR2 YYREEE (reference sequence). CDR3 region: CASSGQWGGSVNTEAFF. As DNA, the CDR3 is TGTGCCAGCAGCGGGCAATGGGGGGGGAGTGTGAACACTGAAGCTTTCTTT.

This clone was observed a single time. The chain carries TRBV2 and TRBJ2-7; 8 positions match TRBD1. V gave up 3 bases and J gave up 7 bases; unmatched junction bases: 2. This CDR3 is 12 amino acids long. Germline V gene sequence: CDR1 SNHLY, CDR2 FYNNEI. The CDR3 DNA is TGTGCCAGCAGTGACAGGGGGCATGAGCAGTACTTC. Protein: CASSDRGHEQYF.

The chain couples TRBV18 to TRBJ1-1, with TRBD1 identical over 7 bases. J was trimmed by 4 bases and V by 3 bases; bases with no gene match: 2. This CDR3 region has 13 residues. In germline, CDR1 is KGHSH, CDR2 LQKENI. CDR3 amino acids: CASSPTGLTEAFF. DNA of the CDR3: TGTGCCAGCTCACCGACAGGGCTCACTGAAGCTTTCTTT.

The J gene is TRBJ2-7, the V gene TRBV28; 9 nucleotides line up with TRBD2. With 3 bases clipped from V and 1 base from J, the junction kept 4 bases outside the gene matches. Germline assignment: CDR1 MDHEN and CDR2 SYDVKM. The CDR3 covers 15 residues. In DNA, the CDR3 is TGTGCCAGCAGTTTTTTAGCGGGAGTGTCCTACGAGCAGTACTTC. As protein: CASSFLAGVSYEQYF.

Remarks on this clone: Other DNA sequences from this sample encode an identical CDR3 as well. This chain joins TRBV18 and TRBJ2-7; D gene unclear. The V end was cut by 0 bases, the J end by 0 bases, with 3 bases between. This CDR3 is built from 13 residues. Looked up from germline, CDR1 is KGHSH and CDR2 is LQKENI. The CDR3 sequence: CASSPPSSYEQYF. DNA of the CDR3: TGTGCCAGCTCACCACCGAGCTCCTACGAGCAGTACTTC.

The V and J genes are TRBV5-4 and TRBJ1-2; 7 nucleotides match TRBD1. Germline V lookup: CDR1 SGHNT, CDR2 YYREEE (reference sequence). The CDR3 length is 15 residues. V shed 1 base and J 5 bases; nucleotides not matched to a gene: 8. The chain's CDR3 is CASSLSKGQPYGYTF. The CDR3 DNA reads TGTGCCAGCAGCTTGTCCAAGGGACAGCCATATGGCTACACCTTC.

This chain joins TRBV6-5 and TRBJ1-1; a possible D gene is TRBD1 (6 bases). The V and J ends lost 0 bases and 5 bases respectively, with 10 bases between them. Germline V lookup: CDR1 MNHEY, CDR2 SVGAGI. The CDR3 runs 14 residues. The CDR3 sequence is CASSYSEQGTEAFF. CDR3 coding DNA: TGTGCCAGCAGTTACTCGGAACAGGGAACTGAAGCTTTCTTT.

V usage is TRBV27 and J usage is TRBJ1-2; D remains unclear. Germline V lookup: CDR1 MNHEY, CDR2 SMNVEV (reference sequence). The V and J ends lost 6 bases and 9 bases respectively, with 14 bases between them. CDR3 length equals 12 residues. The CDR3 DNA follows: TGTGCCAGCAGCGAGAGCAGGTGGAGCTACACCTTC. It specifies CASSESRWSYTF.

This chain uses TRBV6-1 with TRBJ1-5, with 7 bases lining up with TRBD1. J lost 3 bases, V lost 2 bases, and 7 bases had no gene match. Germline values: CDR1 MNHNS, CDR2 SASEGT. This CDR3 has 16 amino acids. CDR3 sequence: CASSERGGLTNQPQHF. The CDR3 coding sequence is TGTGCCAGCAGTGAACGAGGGGGCCTCACCAATCAGCCCCAGCATTTT.

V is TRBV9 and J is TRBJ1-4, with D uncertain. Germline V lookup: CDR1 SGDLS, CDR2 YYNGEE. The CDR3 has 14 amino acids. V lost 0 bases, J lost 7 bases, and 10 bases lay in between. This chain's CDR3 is CASSVDSVGEKLFF. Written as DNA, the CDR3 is TGTGCCAGCAGCGTAGACAGTGTCGGTGAAAAACTGTTTTTT.

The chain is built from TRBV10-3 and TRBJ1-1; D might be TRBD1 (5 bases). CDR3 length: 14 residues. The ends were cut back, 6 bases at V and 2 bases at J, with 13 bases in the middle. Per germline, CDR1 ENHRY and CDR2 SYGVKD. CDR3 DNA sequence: TGTGCCATCAGGCAAGGACACTATAACACTGAAGCTTTCTTT. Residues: CAIRQGHYNTEAFF.

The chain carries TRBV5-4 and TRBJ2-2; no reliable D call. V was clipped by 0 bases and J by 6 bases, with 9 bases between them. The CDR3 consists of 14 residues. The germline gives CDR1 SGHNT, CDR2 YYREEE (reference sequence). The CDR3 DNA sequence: TGTGCCAGCAGCTTGGTGTCAGTCTCCGGGGAGCTGTTTTTT. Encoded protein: CASSLVSVSGELFF.

CDR3 protein: CASAESTKYGYTF. CDR3 nucleotide sequence: TGTGCCAGTGCCGAGAGTACCAAATATGGCTACACCTTC. The chain uses TRBV14 and TRBJ1-2, with D unclear. Germline CDR1 and CDR2: SGHDN and FVKESK. V shed 9 bases and J shed 5 bases, with 16 bases lying between them. This CDR3 contains 13 residues.

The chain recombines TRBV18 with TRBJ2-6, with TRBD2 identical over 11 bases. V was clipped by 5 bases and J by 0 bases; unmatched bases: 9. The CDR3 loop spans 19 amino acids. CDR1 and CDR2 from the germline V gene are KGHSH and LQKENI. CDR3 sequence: CASSTMTSGTHSGANVLTF. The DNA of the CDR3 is TGTGCCAGCTCAACGATGACTAGCGGGACCCACTCTGGGGCCAACGTCCTGACTTTC.

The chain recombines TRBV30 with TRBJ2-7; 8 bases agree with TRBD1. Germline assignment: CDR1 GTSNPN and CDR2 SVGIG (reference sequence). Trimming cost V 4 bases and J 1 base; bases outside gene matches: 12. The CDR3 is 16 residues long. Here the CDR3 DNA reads TGTGCCTGGATATCTTATGGGGACAGGAGATCCTACGAGCAGTACTTC. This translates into CAWISYGDRRSYEQYF.

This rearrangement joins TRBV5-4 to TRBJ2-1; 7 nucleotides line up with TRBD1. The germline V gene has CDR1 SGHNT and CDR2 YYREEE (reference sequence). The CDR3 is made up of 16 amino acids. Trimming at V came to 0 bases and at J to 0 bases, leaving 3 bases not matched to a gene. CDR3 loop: CASSLVGDSSYNEQFF. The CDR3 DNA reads TGTGCCAGCAGCTTGGTCGGGGACAGCTCCTACAATGAGCAGTTCTTC.

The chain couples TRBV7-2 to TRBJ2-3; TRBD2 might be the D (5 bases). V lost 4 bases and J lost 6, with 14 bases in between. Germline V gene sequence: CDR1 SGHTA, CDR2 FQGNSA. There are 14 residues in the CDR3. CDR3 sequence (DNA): TGTGCCAGCAGCTCGGACTCATATTCGGATACGCAGTATTTT. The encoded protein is CASSSDSYSDTQYF.

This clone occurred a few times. The CDR3 reads CASSGGQNTYNEQFF. The CDR3 coding sequence is TGTGCCAGCAGTGGGGGCCAGAACACCTACAATGAGCAGTTCTTC. V usage is TRBV2 and J usage is TRBJ2-1; possibly TRBD1 for D (5 bases). Trimming took off 4 bases at V and 2 bases at J, with 12 bases between the two ends. CDR1 is SNHLY and CDR2 is FYNNEI in the germline V gene. The CDR3 contains 15 residues.

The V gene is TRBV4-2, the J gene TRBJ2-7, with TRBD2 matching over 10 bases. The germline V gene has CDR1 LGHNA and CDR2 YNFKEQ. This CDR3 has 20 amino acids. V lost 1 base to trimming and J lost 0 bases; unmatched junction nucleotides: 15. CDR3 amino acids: CASSQVRWRTSGLSSYEQYF. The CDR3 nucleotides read TGTGCCAGCAGCCAAGTGAGGTGGAGGACTAGCGGATTGAGCTCCTACGAGCAGTACTTC.

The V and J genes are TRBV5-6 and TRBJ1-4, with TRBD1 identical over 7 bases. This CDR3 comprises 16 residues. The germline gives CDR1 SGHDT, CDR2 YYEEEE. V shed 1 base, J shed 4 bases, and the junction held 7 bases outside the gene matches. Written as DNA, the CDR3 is TGTGCCAGCAGCTTGAAGGGGGACAGACTTAATGAAAAACTGTTTTTT. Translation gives CASSLKGDRLNEKLFF.

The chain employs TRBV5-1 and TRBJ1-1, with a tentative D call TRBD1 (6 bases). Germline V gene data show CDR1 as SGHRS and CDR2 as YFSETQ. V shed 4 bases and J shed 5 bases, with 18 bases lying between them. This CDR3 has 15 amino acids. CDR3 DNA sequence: TGCGCCAGCAGCCGATCAACAGGGACCGGGACTGAAGCTTTCTTT. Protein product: CASSRSTGTGTEAFF.

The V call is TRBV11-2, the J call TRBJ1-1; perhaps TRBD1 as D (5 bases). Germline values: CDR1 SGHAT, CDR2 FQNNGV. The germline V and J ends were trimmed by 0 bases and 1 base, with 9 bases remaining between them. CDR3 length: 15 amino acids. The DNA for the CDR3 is TGTGCCAGCAGCTTAGATCTGGGGGGGAACACTGAAGCTTTCTTT. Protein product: CASSLDLGGNTEAFF.